This T cell receptor beta chain emerged from a study of blood T cell repertoires in COVID-19. Trimming stripped 4 bases from V and 0 bases from J, with 10 bases between. The CDR3 contains 15 residues. Germline V gives CDR1 KGHSH, CDR2 LQKENI. Profiling relied on immunoSEQ multiplex PCR, and the TCRdb table lists in-frame clones only, not all of them. The data show some 200,000 clones, around 73% seen once. The source material was PBMCs or T cells enriched from blood (not recorded which). The chain recombines TRBV18 with TRBJ1-3; D remains unclear. This sequence originates from a woman in her forties or fifties who had recovered from COVID-19. The CDR3 nucleotides read TGTGCCAGCTCACTAAACAGTGACTCTGGAAACACCATATATTTT. Its translation: CASSLNSDSGNTIYF.